The next 9 T cell receptor beta chains were all read from a single sample in a study of Graves' ophthalmopathy and Graves' hyperthyroidism. The study amplified TCR beta CDR3 regions using RNA transcripts. First-round RT-PCR used HTBI primers; second-round multiplex PCR followed. TCRdb re-called the multiplex PCR reads through MiXCR, storing one row per CDR3 protein. This sample has almost 750,000 distinct CDR3 sequences, with 40% found just once. The sequencing sample was made of peripheral blood. These TCRs come from an adult man with Graves' ophthalmopathy.

This clonotype was seen only a few times. The gene calls are TRBV6-5 and TRBJ1-2, with D possibly being TRBD1 (5 bases). This CDR3 is built from 14 residues. V lost 1 base and J 3 bases, leaving 9 bases between the germline ends. Germline V CDR1 and CDR2: MNHEY, SVGAGI. In nucleotides, the CDR3 is TGTGCCAGCAGTTACTTGGCGGGGGACTATGGCTACACCTTC. Its protein is CASSYLAGDYGYTF.

This clonotype was picked up many times. The V call is TRBV10-3, the J call TRBJ2-7; D remains ambiguous. V was pared by 2 bases and J by 5 bases, with 4 bases between. The germline V gene encodes CDR1 ENHRY and CDR2 SYGVKD. The CDR3 spans 11 residues. The CDR3 nucleotides read TGTGCCATCAGTGAGGTCGACGAGCAGTACTTC. It encodes CAISEVDEQYF.

The chain employs TRBV11-1 and TRBJ2-2, with 7 positions matching TRBD1. V lost 9 bases and J lost 6; bases outside the gene matches: 10. Germline-derived CDR1 and CDR2 are SGHAT and FQDESV (reference sequence). CDR3 length equals 14 residues. CDR3: CASSHRQGPGELFF. The CDR3 DNA reads as TGTGCCAGTAGCCACAGACAGGGCCCCGGGGAGCTGTTTTTT. Supplemented by reference TRBV11-1 and TRBJ2-2, the full variable domain reads EAEVAQSPRYKITEKSQAVAFWCDPISGHATLYWYRQILGQGPELLVQFQDESVVDDSQLPKDRFSAERLKGVDSTLKIQPAELGDSAMYLCASSHRQGPGELFFGEGSRLTVL.

This chain connects TRBV7-2 to TRBJ2-5; D not resolved. The V and J ends lost 5 bases and 7 bases respectively, with 8 bases between them. Germline CDR1 SGHTA, CDR2 FQGNSA. The CDR3 covers 11 residues. The CDR3: CASSREVTQYF. The CDR3 nucleotides are TGTGCCAGCAGCCGCGAGGTGACCCAGTACTTC.

Remarks on this clonotype: One base away lies a much larger clone, so this may be a sequencing read error. V gene TRBV29-1 combines with J gene TRBJ2-5; TRBD1 matches 10 bases. The DNA end favors TRBJ2-7, so the J call may be wrong. Germline assignment: CDR1 SQVTM and CDR2 ANQGSEA. The CDR3 is 12 amino acids. CDR3 sequence: CSAKTGGGEQYF. The CDR3 bases are TGCAGCGCTAAGACAGGGGGCGGCGAGCAGTACTTC.

This clonotype showed up many times. The genes are TRBV29-1 and TRBJ1-1, with a possible D match to TRBD1 (6 bases). The V gene's germline CDR1 is SQVTM and CDR2 ANQGSEA. The CDR3 is made up of 13 amino acids. The germline V and J ends were trimmed by 6 bases and 3 bases, with 14 bases remaining between them. CDR3 sequence (DNA): TGCAGCGTCTTACAGGGCTTTTACACTGAAGCTTTCTTT. As protein: CSVLQGFYTEAFF. Together with reference TRBV29-1 and TRBJ1-1, the CDR3 gives the full variable domain: SAVISQKPSRDICQRGTSLTIQCQVDSQVTMMFWYRQQPGQSLTLIATANQGSEATYESGFVIDKFPISRPNLTFSTLTVSNMSPEDSSIYLCSVLQGFYTEAFFGQGTRLTVV.

A single count supports this clonotype. A much larger clone lies one base from this, so it may be a read error. V and J are TRBV10-3 and TRBJ1-6; no clear D gene. The germline V gene has CDR1 ENHRY and CDR2 SYGVKD. Trimming pared 7 bases from V and 5 bases from J, leaving 12 bases between. This CDR3 comprises 14 residues. The CDR3 spells CAIMGNSDNSPLHF. The CDR3 region has the DNA TGTGCCATCATGGGGAACAGTGATAATTCACCCCTCCACTTT.

A note on this clonotype: Because it lacks the conserved phenylalanine or tryptophan at the end, this CDR3 is likely a read error. No DNA is shown, since the ends of the CDR3 on it are uncertain; the CDR3 is the one TCRdb lists. The gene calls are TRBV7-9 and TRBJ1-4. The CDR3 comprises 9 residues, both ends counted. CDR1 SEHNR and CDR2 FQNEAQ come from the germline V gene (reference sequence). CDR3 region: CASSPERGE.

Comment on this clonotype: A much larger clone sits a single nucleotide away, making a read error possible. V and J are TRBV6-5 and TRBJ1-1; 9 bases line up with TRBD1. The CDR3 length is 14 residues. The V segment lost 4 bases and the J segment 0 bases; nucleotides outside the gene matches: 0. Germline values: CDR1 MNHEY, CDR2 SVGAGI. This chain's CDR3 is CASSWDRVNTEAFF. The CDR3 DNA sequence: TGTGCCAGCAGTTGGGACAGGGTGAACACTGAAGCTTTCTTT.